This T cell receptor beta chain was sequenced for a study of blood T cells in healthy people across ages. General observations from the study: The study found more naive CD4+ cells and higher diversity in long-lived than aged donors. PBMCs went unsorted, and a conclusive naive versus antigen-experienced comparison was therefore prevented.

A second PCR, run for about 6 to 11 cycles, used a sample-barcoded 5' primer plus a J-beta primer mix. MiXCR, run by TCRdb on the 5' RACE reads, gives a single entry per CDR3 protein. The data contain about 1 million distinct CDR3 sequences, around 27% of them singletons. Remarks on this clonotype: The antigen remains unidentified.

A further study also used this sample, focusing on T cells of mothers and their children. That report adds: In this cohort, donors were three healthy Caucasian mothers plus their six children. Each child gave 2.5 million to 3.5 million TCR beta CDR3 reads (each mother, over 8.5 million).

The sample taken for sequencing was blood. This sequence originates from a girl between 2 and 10 years old in good health.

The CDR3 DNA reads TGTGCCAAAGGAGAGGCCGGCCAAGAGACCCAGTACTTC. Protein: CAKGEAGQETQYF. V gene TRBV27 combines with J gene TRBJ2-5; D unresolved. Germline V lookup: CDR1 MNHEY, CDR2 SMNVEV (reference sequence). This CDR3 has 13 amino acids. V lost 10 bases and J lost 1, with 13 bases in between.